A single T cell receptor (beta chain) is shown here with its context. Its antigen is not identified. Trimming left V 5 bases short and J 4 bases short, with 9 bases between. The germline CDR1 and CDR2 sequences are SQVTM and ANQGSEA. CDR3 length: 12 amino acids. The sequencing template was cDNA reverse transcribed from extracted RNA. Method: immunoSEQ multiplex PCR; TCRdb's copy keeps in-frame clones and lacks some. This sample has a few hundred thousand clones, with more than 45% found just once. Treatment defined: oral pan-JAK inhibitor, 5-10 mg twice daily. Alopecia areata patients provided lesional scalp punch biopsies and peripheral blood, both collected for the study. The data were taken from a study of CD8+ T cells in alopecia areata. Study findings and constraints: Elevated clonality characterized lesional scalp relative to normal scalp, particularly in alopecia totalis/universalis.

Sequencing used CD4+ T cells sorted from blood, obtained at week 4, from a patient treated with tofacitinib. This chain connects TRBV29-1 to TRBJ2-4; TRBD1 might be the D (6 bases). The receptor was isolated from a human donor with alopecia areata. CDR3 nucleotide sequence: TGCAGCGTTAACGACAGGAAAAACATTCAGTACTTC. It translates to CSVNDRKNIQYF.